Below are 7 T cell receptor beta chains sequenced from a single sample in a study of T cell repertoires in cytomegalovirus infection. TCRdb re-analysed the reads in MiXCR, keeping a single row per CDR3 protein. Altogether about 360,000 distinct CDR3 sequences are present, about a sixth being singletons, with the ten largest covering less than 9.5%. Input material: PBMCs. These TCRs come from a human donor in good health (CMV status not recorded). Some clones in this sample may be carry-over from other donors' samples.

CDR3 sequence: CASSHPNKNNLQETQYF. The CDR3, as DNA: TGTGCCAGCAGCCACCCAAACAAGAACAATCTCCAAGAGACCCAGTACTTC. The chain links TRBV7-8 to TRBJ2-5; no clear D gene. The CDR3 sequence is 17 residues long. The germline CDR1 and CDR2 sequences are SGHVS and FQNEAQ. V gave up 5 bases and J gave up 1 base, with 20 bases separating them.

V is TRBV12-3 or TRBV12-4 and J is TRBJ2-7; 8 bases are a match to TRBD2. The CDR3 loop spans 13 amino acids. The V gene end was trimmed by 7 bases and the J gene end by 3 bases; junction bases not matched to a gene: 5. For the CDR3, the DNA is TGTGCCAGCACCCGGGGGGGTTTCTACGAGCAGTACTTC. Its protein product is CASTRGGFYEQYF.

This clonotype came up many times. The V call is TRBV27, the J call TRBJ1-2; no definite D call. The V and J ends lost 8 bases and 0 bases respectively, with 4 bases between them. Germline-derived CDR1 and CDR2 are MNHEY and SMNVEV (reference sequence). CDR3 length: 11 amino acids. CDR3 residues: CASGANYGYTF. CDR3 in DNA: TGTGCCAGCGGGGCTAACTATGGCTACACCTTC.

This clonotype was counted ten times or more. The chain combines TRBV12-3 or TRBV12-4 with TRBJ2-1; D is possibly TRBD1 or TRBD2 (5 bases each). The CDR3 sequence is 14 residues long. V lost 6 bases to trimming and J lost 5 bases, with 14 bases between them. The CDR3 DNA reads as TGTGCCAGCAGGCCGGGACGGGGAAACAATGAGCAGTTCTTC. Residues: CASRPGRGNNEQFF.

A single count supports this clonotype. The genes are TRBV6-6 and TRBJ2-5; 9 bases align to TRBD1. CDR1 is MNHNY and CDR2 is SVGAGI in the germline V gene (reference sequence). This CDR3 is built from 14 residues. V lost 2 bases to trimming and J lost 6 bases; unmatched junction nucleotides: 4. This chain's CDR3 is CASSYTGQGKTQYF. As DNA, the CDR3 is TGTGCCAGCAGTTACACGGGACAGGGCAAGACCCAGTACTTC.

This clonotype has only one observation. The rearrangement links TRBV5-1 to TRBJ1-6; the D gene is possibly TRBD1 (5 bases). Germline V gene sequence: CDR1 SGHRS, CDR2 YFSETQ. This CDR3 contains 16 residues. V lost 4 bases, J lost 14 bases, and 25 bases lay in between. CDR3 sequence: CASSPGRDPSTVALHF. The CDR3 bases are TGCGCCAGCAGCCCGGGTCGGGACCCCTCTACGGTGGCCCTCCACTTT.

Of note for this clonotype: Germline and junction disagree at one end, which may indicate a read error. V and J are TRBV11-2 and TRBJ1-4; unclear D gene. This CDR3 contains 15 residues. Germline V CDR1 and CDR2: SGHAT, FQNNGV. The CDR3 DNA is TGTGCCAGCAGCTCGAGTACAGCCCTTCATGAAAAACTGGTTTTT. Its translation is CASSSSTALHEKLVF.